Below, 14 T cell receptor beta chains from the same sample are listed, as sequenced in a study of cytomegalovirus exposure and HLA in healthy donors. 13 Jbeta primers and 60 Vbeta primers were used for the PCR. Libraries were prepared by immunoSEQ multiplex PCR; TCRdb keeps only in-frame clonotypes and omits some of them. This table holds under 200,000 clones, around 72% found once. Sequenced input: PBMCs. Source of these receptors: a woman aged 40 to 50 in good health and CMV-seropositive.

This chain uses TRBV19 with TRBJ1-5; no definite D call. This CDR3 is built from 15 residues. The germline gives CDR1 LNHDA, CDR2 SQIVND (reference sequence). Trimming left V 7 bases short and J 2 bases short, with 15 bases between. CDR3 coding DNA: TGTGCCAGTACCTTGAACTCGGGTGGCAATCAGCCCCAGCATTTT. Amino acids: CASTLNSGGNQPQHF.

CDR3 sequence reads: CASSPAGGSSGELFF. The CDR3 DNA reads TGTGCCAGCAGCCCCGCCGGAGGGTCATCCGGGGAGCTGTTTTTT. This rearrangement joins TRBV4-2 to TRBJ2-2; a weak D match, TRBD2 (6 bases). This CDR3 region has 15 residues. Trimming left V 4 bases short and J 6 bases short, with 15 bases between. Germline V gene lookup returns CDR1 LGHNA and CDR2 YNFKEQ.

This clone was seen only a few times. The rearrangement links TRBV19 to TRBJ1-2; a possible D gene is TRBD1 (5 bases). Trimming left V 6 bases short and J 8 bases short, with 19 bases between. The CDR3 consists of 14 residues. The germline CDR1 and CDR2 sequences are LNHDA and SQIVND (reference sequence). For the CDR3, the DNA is TGTGCCAGTAGAACCCTTACGCCAGGGTACGGCTACACCTTC. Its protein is CASRTLTPGYGYTF.

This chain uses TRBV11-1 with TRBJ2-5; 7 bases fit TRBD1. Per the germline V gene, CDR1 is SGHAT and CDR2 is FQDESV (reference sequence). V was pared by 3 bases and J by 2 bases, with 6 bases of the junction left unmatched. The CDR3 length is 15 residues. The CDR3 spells CASSFFGTEQETQYF. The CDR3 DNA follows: TGTGCCAGCAGCTTTTTCGGGACAGAACAAGAGACCCAGTACTTC.

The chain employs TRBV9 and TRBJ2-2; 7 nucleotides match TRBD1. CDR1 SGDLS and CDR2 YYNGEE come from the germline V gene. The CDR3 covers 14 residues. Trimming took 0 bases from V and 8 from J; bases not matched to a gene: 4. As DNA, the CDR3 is TGTGCCAGCAGCGTAGAGGACAGGCTTGGGGAGCTGTTTTTT. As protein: CASSVEDRLGELFF.

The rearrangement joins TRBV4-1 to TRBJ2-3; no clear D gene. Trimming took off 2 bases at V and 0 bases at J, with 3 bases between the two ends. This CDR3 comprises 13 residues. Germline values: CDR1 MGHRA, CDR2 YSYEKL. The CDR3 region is CASSQLSTDTQYF. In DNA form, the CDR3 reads TGCGCCAGCAGCCAACTTAGCACAGATACGCAGTATTTT.

CDR3 DNA: TGTGCCATCAGTGCGGGGGGACGGAACTACGAGCAGTACTTC. It specifies CAISAGGRNYEQYF. The chain joins TRBV10-3 to TRBJ2-7; 7 bases match TRBD2. Per the germline V gene, CDR1 is ENHRY and CDR2 is SYGVKD. CDR3 length: 14 amino acids. V lost 4 bases, J lost 3 bases, and 6 bases stayed unmatched.

CDR3 residues: CASSQLDRAGTEAFF. The CDR3 region has the DNA TGTGCCAGCAGCCAACTCGACAGGGCTGGCACTGAAGCTTTCTTT. The chain has TRBV7-2 and TRBJ1-1; 7 nucleotides line up with TRBD1. Germline CDR1 reads SGHTA; CDR2 reads FQGNSA. The CDR3 sequence is 15 residues long. J was trimmed by 4 bases and V by 5 bases; bases with no gene match: 10.

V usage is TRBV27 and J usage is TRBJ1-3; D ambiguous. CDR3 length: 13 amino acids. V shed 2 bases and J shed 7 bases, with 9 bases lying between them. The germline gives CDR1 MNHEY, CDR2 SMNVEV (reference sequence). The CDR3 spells CASSLSPGNTIYF. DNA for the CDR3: TGTGCCAGCAGTTTAAGCCCAGGCAACACCATATATTTT.

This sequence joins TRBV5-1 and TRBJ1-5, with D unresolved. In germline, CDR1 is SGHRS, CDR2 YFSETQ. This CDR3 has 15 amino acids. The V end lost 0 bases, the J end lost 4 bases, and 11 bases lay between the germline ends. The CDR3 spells CASSLGAPTNQPQHF. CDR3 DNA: TGCGCCAGCAGCTTGGGAGCGCCAACTAATCAGCCCCAGCATTTT.

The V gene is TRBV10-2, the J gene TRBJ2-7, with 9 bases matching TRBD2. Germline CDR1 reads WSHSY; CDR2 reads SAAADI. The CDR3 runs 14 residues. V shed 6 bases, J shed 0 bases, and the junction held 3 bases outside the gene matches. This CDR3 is CASRTSGLSYEQYF. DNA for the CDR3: TGCGCCAGCAGAACTAGCGGGCTCTCCTACGAGCAGTACTTC.

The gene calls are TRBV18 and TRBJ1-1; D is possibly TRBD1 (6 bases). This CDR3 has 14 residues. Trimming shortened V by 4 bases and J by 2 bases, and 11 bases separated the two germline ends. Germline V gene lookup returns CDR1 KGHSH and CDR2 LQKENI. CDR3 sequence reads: CASSLSGDNTEAFF. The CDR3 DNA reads TGTGCCAGCTCACTGTCAGGGGATAACACTGAAGCTTTCTTT.

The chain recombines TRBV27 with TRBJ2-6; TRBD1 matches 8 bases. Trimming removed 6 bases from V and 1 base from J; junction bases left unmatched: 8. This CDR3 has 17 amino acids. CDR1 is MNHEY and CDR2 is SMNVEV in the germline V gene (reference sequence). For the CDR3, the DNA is TGTGCCAGCAGGAGGACAGGGTACTCATCTGGGGCCAACGTCCTGACTTTC. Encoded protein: CASRRTGYSSGANVLTF. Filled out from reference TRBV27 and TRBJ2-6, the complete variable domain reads EAQVTQNPRYLITVTGKKLTVTCSQNMNHEYMSWYRQDPGLGLRQIYYSMNVEVTDKGDVPEGYKVSRKEKRNFPLILESPSPNQTSLYFCASRRTGYSSGANVLTFGAGSRLTVL.

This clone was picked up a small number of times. CDR3 loop: CASSLGTGYGYTF. CDR3 DNA: TGTGCCAGCAGCTTAGGCACGGGCTATGGCTACACCTTC. This chain links TRBV11-2 with TRBJ1-2, with no clear D. The CDR3 extends over 13 amino acids. Trimming stripped 1 base from V and 4 bases from J, with 7 bases between. The germline CDR1 and CDR2 sequences are SGHAT and FQNNGV.